Below are 8 T cell receptor beta chains sequenced from a single sample in a study of neoadjuvant anti-PD-1 for oral cavity cancer. This sample's time point: after neoadjuvant nivolumab, at surgical resection. Produced via immunoSEQ multiplex PCR; TCRdb's table is partial and in-frame only. Here the sample spans 9,500 to 12,000 clones, roughly 61% being singletons. This specimen consisted of tumor tissue, obtained after nivolumab (anti-PD-1) treatment. The receptor set was obtained from a person aged 40 to 85 with oral cavity squamous cell carcinoma.

This chain's CDR3 is CASSPGLAYEQYF. The CDR3 DNA reads TGTGCCAGCTCACCGGGCCTAGCCTACGAGCAGTACTTC. The genes are TRBV18 and TRBJ2-7; D uncertain. The CDR3 has 13 amino acids. Trimming removed 3 bases from V and 2 bases from J, with 8 bases in between. Per germline, CDR1 KGHSH and CDR2 LQKENI.

This clone is medium-sized by share. V usage is TRBV7-9 and J usage is TRBJ2-1; TRBD2 might be the D (5 bases). The CDR3 is made up of 13 amino acids. V shed 11 bases and J shed 10 bases, with 21 bases lying between them. Per the germline V gene, CDR1 is SEHNR and CDR2 is FQNEAQ (reference sequence). The CDR3 nucleotides read TGTGCCTCTGTTAGGACTGGGTTCAACGAGCAGTTCTTC. Its protein is CASVRTGFNEQFF.

The chain joins TRBV2 to TRBJ1-1; no firm D call. Trimming took 6 bases from V and 0 from J, leaving 11 bases between them. Germline V gives CDR1 SNHLY, CDR2 FYNNEI. This CDR3 comprises 14 residues. CDR3 protein: CASSPTSLNTEAFF. DNA of the CDR3: TGTGCCAGCAGCCCAACCTCTTTGAACACTGAAGCTTTCTTT.

Only one count was recorded for this clone. The rearrangement joins TRBV5-6 to TRBJ1-2, with D possibly matching TRBD1 (6 bases). The CDR3 sequence is 16 residues long. Germline V lookup: CDR1 SGHDT, CDR2 YYEEEE. With 3 bases removed from V and 2 bases from J, the gap between germline ends came to 17 bases. The CDR3 sequence is CASSSLFGQTNYGYTF. The DNA of the CDR3 is TGTGCCAGCAGCTCCCTCTTCGGACAGACAAACTATGGCTACACCTTC.

The V and J genes are TRBV6-5 and TRBJ2-1; D is possibly TRBD1 or TRBD2 (6 bases each). CDR1 MNHEY and CDR2 SVGAGI come from the germline V gene. The V end was cut by 2 bases, the J end by 8 bases, with 16 bases between. CDR3 size: 15 residues. CDR3 sequence reads: CASSYPGGKGDEQFF. Written as DNA, the CDR3 is TGTGCCAGCAGTTACCCCGGGGGCAAAGGTGATGAGCAGTTCTTC.

The chain recombines TRBV7-2 with TRBJ1-6; D is ambiguous. The V end was cut by 1 base, the J end by 5 bases, with 9 bases between. This CDR3 has 15 amino acids. Per the germline V gene, CDR1 is SGHTA and CDR2 is FQGNSA. In nucleotides, the CDR3 is TGTGCCAGCAGCTTAGTGGGAATCAATAATTCACCCCTCCACTTT. Residues: CASSLVGINNSPLHF.

This sequence joins TRBV19 and TRBJ1-3; TRBD1 matches 8 bases. The V and J ends lost 3 bases and 1 base, in that order; junction bases with no gene match: 5. Looked up from germline, CDR1 is LNHDA and CDR2 is SQIVND (reference sequence). This CDR3 region has 16 residues. This chain's CDR3 is CASSMDRVFSGNTIYF. The CDR3 DNA sequence: TGTGCCAGTAGTATGGACAGGGTTTTTTCTGGAAACACCATATATTTT. Supplemented by reference TRBV19 and TRBJ1-3, the full variable domain reads DGGITQSPKYLFRKEGQNVTLSCEQNLNHDAMYWYRQDPGQGLRLIYYSQIVNDFQKGDIAEGYSVSREKKESFPLTVTSAQKNPTAFYLCASSMDRVFSGNTIYFGEGSWLTVV.

The CDR3 sequence: CASSLASPSLDTQYF. Written as DNA, the CDR3 is TGTGCCAGCAGCTTAGCCTCTCCGTCCCTTGATACGCAGTATTTT. The rearrangement joins TRBV7-2 to TRBJ2-3; D gene ambiguous. The CDR3 is made up of 15 amino acids. CDR1 is SGHTA, CDR2 FQGNSA, per germline. Deletions cut 0 bases from V and 6 bases from J, with 13 bases between.